Below are 4 T cell receptor beta chains sequenced from a single sample in a study of OX40 agonist ivuxolimab in advanced cancers. Profiling relied on immunoSEQ multiplex PCR, and the TCRdb table lists in-frame clones only, not all of them. The table has about 35,000 clones, nearly 75% seen once. Source: CD4+ or CD8+ T cells sorted from blood, taken in a trial of the OX40 agonist ivuxolimab. These receptors were taken from an adult with an advanced solid tumor such as melanoma, head and neck, liver or kidney cancer.

By share of the sample, this clone is medium-sized. CDR3 sequence (DNA): TGTGCCAGCGGGCCAAACAGGGAATCCGGGGAGCTGTTTTTT. Residues: CASGPNRESGELFF. The V gene is TRBV7-9, the J gene TRBJ2-2, with D maybe TRBD1 (6 bases). CDR3 length: 14 amino acids. Looked up from germline, CDR1 is SEHNR and CDR2 is FQNEAQ (reference sequence). The V and J ends lost 8 bases and 6 bases respectively, with 16 bases between them. Filled out from reference TRBV7-9 and TRBJ2-2, the complete variable domain reads DTGVSQNPRHKITKRGQNVTFRCDPISEHNRLYWYRQTLGQGPEFLTYFQNEAQLEKSRLLSDRFSAERPKGSFSTLEIQRTEQGDSAMYLCASGPNRESGELFFGEGSRLTVL.

This clone appeared a few times. This rearrangement joins TRBV29-1 to TRBJ2-3, with 7 bases identical to TRBD1. CDR3 size: 13 residues. Looked up from germline, CDR1 is SQVTM and CDR2 is ANQGSEA. The V gene end was trimmed by 4 bases and the J gene end by 2 bases; junction bases not matched to a gene: 3. CDR3 sequence (DNA): TGCAGCGTTGGTACAGGGGCCACAGATACGCAGTATTTT. Protein product: CSVGTGATDTQYF.

The chain joins TRBV5-6 to TRBJ1-2, with 8 bases matching TRBD1. V lost 3 bases, J lost 7 bases, and 11 bases stayed unmatched. The CDR3 loop spans 15 amino acids. Germline V gives CDR1 SGHDT, CDR2 YYEEEE. The CDR3, as DNA: TGTGCCAGCAGCTATCCACAGGGGGGACCATCTGGCTACACCTTC. Translating gives CASSYPQGGPSGYTF.

This chain links TRBV6-1 with TRBJ2-5, with D unresolved. Germline V gene sequence: CDR1 MNHNS, CDR2 SASEGT. Trimming pared 2 bases from V and 7 bases from J, leaving 8 bases between. The CDR3 contains 12 residues. The CDR3 protein is CASSEIKGTQYF. CDR3 in DNA: TGTGCCAGCAGTGAAATAAAGGGGACCCAGTACTTC.